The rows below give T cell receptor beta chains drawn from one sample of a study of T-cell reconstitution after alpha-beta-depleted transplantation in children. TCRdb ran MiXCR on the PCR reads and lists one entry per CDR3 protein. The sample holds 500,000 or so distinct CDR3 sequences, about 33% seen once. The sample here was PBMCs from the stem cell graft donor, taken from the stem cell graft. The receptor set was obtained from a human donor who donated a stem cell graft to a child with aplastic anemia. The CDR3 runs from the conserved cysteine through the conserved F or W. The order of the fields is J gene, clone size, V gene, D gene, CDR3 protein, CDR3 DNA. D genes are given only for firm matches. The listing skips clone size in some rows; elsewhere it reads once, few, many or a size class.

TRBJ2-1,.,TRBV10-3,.,CAISDSSEQFF,TGTGCCATCAGTGATTCATCTGAGCAGTTCTTC
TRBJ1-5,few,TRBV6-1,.,CASSPRVTKDQPQHF,TGTGCCAGCAGTCCCAGGGTTACCAAGGATCAGCCCCAGCATTTT
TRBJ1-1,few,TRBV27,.,CASSSLWAWNTEAFF,TGTGCCAGCAGTTCCCTCTGGGCCTGGAACACTGAAGCTTTCTTT
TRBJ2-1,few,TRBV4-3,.,CASSHDEPWGSSYNEQFF,TGCGCCAGCAGCCACGACGAGCCGTGGGGTAGCTCCTACAATGAGCAGTTCTTC
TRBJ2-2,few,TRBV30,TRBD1,CAGNRDRATGELFF,TGTGCCGGTAACCGGGACAGGGCCACCGGGGAGCTGTTTTTT
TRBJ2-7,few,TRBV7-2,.,CASSQDRSSSYEQYF,TGTGCCAGCAGCCAGGACCGATCGTCCTCCTACGAGCAGTACTTC
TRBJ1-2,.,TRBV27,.,CASSLASTDNYGYTF,TGTGCCAGCAGTTTAGCGTCGACAGACAACTATGGCTACACCTTC
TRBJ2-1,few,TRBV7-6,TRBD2,CASSLALAGYQNEQFF,TGTGCCAGCAGCTTAGCGCTAGCGGGATATCAGAATGAGCAGTTCTTC
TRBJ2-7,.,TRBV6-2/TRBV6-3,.,CASSYYSYEQYF,TGTGCCAGCAGTTACTACTCCTACGAGCAGTACTTC
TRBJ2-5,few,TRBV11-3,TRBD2,CASSLSSGAGGGRQETQYF,TGTGCCAGCAGCTTAAGTTCGGGAGCGGGAGGGGGCCGCCAAGAGACCCAGTACTTC
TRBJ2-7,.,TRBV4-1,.,CASSQDWGKYEQYF,TGCGCCAGCAGCCAAGATTGGGGTAAATACGAGCAGTACTTC
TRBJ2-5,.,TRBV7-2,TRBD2,CASSLGAGGVETQYF,TGTGCCAGCAGCTTAGGGGCGGGAGGGGTAGAGACCCAGTACTTC